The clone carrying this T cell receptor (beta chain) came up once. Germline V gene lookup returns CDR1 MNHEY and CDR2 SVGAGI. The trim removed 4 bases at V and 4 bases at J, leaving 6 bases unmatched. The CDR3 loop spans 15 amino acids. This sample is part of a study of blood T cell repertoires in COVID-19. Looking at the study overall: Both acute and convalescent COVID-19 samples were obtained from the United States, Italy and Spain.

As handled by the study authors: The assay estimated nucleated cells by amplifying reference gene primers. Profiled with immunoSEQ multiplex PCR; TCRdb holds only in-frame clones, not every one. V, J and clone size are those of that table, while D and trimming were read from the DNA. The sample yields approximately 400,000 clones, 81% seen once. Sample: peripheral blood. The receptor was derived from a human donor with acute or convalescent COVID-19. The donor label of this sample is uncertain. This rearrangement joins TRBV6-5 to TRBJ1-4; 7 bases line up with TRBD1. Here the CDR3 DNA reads TGTGCCAGCAGTTTAAGGGGGCTCTATAATGAAAAACTGTTTTTT. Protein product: CASSLRGLYNEKLFF.